This T cell receptor beta chain was retrieved from a study of early T cells in non-severe SARS-CoV-2 infection. Across the whole study: The input, bulk RNA from unsorted whole blood, was sequenced, and chains were unpaired.

Per germline, CDR1 SEHNR and CDR2 FQNEAQ (reference sequence). This CDR3 has 15 amino acids. In the case of this clonotype: A much larger clone sits a single nucleotide away, making a read error possible.

Individual cDNA molecules carried attached unique molecular identifiers. TCRdb independently ran MiXCR on the 5' RACE reads; one entry per CDR3 protein. This table holds some 82,000 distinct CDR3 sequences, 12% found once. J is TRBJ1-2 and V is TRBV7-9; D not certain. The TCR originated in an adult who was a healthcare worker with PCR-confirmed SARS-CoV-2 infection or an uninfected control (not recorded which). The sequencing used whole blood, collected at baseline. The CDR3 region is CVSSAFELDSYGYTF. The CDR3 bases are TGTGTCAGCAGCGCCTTCGAGTTAGACTCCTATGGCTACACCTTC.